This T cell receptor beta chain emerged from a study of siplizumab effects on memory and regulatory T cells. Broader study findings: Researchers could map only a minor fraction of alloreactive clones to unstimulated subsets. Proliferating siplizumab-culture Tregs lacked confirmation of suppressive function.

CDR1 MNHNS and CDR2 SASEGT come from the germline V gene. This CDR3 region has 14 residues. Trimming took off 6 bases at V and 1 base at J, with 12 bases between the two ends. Per-sample assaying covered 85,000 to 100,000 TCR templates. The assay was immunoSEQ multiplex PCR, and TCRdb's table has in-frame clones only and misses some. Of around 100,000 clones in the sample, roughly nine tenths were seen once. Worth noting for this clone: Its cognate antigen is unknown.

The chain joins TRBV6-1 to TRBJ1-1; TRBD1 might be the D (5 bases). The source of this sequence is a human donor in good health. The sample comprised Tregs sorted from blood. CDR3 sequence reads: CASRAGTPNTEAFF. Here the CDR3 DNA reads TGTGCCAGCAGGGCCGGGACCCCGAACACTGAAGCTTTCTTT.